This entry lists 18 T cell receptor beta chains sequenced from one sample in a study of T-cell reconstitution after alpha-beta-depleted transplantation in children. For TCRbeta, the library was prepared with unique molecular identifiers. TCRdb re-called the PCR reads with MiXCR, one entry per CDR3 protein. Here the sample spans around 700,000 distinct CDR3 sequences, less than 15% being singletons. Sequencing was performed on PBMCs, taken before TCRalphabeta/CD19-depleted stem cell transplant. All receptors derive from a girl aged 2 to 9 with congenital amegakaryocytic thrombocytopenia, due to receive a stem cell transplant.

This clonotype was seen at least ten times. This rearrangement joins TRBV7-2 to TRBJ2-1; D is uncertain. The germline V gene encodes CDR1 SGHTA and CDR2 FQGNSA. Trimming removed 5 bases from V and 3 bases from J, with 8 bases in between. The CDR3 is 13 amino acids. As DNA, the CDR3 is TGTGCCAGCAGCCCCCACCTCTACAATGAGCAGTTCTTC. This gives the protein CASSPHLYNEQFF.

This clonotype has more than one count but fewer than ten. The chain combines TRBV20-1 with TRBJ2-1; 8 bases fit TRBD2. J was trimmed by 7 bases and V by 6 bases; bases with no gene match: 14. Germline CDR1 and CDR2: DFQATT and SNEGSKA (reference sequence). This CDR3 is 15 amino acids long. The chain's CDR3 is CSAARGAGDENEQFF. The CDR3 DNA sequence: TGCAGTGCCGCCCGTGGAGCGGGAGATGAAAATGAGCAGTTCTTC.

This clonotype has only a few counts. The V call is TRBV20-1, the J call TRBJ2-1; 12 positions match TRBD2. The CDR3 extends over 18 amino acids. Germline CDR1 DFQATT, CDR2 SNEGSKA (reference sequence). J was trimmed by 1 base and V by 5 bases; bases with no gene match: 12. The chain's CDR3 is CSADPSLAGGPSYNEQFF. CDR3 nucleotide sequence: TGCAGTGCTGACCCTTCTCTAGCGGGAGGGCCGTCCTACAATGAGCAGTTCTTC.

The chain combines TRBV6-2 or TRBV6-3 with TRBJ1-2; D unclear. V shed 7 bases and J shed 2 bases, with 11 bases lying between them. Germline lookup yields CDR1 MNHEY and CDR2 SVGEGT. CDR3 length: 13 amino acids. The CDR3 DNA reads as TGTGCCAGCACTCGCTCACCCAACTATGGCTACACCTTC. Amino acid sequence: CASTRSPNYGYTF.

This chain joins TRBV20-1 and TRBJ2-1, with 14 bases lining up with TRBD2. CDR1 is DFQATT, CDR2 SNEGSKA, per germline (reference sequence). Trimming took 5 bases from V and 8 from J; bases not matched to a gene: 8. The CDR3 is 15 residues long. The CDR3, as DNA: TGCAGTGCTGGAACCGGGACTAGCGGGAGATATGAGCAGTTCTTC. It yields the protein CSAGTGTSGRYEQFF.

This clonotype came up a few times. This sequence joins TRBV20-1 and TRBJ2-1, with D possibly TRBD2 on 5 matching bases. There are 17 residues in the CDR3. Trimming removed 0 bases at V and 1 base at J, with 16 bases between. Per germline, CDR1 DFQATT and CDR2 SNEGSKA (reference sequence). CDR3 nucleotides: TGCAGTGCTAGAGACAATAGCGTTTATGCGTCCTACAATGAGCAGTTCTTC. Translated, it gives CSARDNSVYASYNEQFF.

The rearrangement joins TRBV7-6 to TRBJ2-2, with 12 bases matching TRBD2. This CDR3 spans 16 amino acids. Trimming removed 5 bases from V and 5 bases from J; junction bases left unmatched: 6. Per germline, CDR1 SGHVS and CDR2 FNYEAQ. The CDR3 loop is CASSPPTSGGTGELFF. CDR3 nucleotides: TGTGCCAGCAGCCCCCCGACTAGCGGGGGTACCGGGGAGCTGTTTTTT. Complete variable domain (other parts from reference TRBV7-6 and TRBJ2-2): GAGVSQSPRYKVTKRGQDVALRCDPISGHVSLYWYRQALGQGPEFLTYFNYEAQQDKSGLPNDRFSAERPEGSISTLTIQRTEQRDSAMYRCASSPPTSGGTGELFFGEGSRLTVL.

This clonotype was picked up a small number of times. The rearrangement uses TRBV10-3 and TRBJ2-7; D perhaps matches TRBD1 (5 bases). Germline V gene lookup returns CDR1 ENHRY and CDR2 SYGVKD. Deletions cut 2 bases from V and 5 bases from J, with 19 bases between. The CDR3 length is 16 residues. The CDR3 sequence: CAISEETRVLVHEQYF. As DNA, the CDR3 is TGTGCCATCAGTGAGGAAACCAGGGTTTTGGTCCACGAGCAGTACTTC.

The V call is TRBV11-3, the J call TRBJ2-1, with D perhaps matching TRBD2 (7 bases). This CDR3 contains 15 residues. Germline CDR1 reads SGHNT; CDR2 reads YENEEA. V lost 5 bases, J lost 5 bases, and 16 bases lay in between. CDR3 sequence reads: CASSQGGAGHNEQFF. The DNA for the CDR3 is TGTGCCAGCAGCCAAGGGGGGGCCGGTCACAATGAGCAGTTCTTC.

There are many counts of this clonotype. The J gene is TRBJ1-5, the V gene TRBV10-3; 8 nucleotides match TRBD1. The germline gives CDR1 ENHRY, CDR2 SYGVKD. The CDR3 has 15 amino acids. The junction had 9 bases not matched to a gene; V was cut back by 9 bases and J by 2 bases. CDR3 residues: CAMTDTGGGNQPQHF. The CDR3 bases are TGTGCCATGACCGATACAGGGGGTGGCAATCAGCCCCAGCATTTT.

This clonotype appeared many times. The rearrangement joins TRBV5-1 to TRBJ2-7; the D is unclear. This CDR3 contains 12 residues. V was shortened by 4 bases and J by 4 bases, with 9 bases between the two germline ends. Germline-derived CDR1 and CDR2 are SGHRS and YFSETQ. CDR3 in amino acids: CASSQGIYEQYF. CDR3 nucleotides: TGCGCCAGCAGCCAAGGTATTTACGAGCAGTACTTC. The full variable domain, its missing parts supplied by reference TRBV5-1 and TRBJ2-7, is KAGVTQTPRYLIKTRGQQVTLSCSPISGHRSVSWYQQTPGQGLQFLFEYFSETQRNKGNFPGRFSGRQFSNSRSEMNVSTLELGDSALYLCASSQGIYEQYFGPGTRLTVT.

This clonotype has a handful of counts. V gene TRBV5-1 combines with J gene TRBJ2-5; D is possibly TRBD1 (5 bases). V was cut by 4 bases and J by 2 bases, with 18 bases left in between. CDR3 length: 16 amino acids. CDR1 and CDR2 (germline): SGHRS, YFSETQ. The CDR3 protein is CASSQFLGVVQETQYF. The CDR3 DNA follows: TGCGCCAGCAGCCAATTCCTAGGGGTCGTACAAGAGACCCAGTACTTC.

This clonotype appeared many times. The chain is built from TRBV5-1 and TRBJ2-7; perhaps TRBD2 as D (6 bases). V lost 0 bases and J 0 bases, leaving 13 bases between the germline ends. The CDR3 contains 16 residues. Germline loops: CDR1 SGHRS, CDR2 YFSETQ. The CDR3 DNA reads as TGCGCCAGCAGCTTGGAGGAGGGACCAATCTCCTACGAGCAGTACTTC. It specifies CASSLEEGPISYEQYF.

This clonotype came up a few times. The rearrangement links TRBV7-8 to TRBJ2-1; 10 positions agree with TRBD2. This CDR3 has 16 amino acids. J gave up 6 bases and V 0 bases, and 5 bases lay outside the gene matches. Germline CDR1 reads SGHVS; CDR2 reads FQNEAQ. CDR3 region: CASSLARAGGRNEQFF. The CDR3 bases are TGTGCCAGCAGCTTAGCGCGAGCGGGAGGGCGCAATGAGCAGTTCTTC.

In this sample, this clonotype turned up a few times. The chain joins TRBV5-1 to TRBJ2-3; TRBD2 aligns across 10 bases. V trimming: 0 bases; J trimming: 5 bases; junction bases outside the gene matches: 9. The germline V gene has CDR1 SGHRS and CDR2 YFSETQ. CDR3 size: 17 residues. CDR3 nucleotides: TGCGCCAGCAGCTTGGTGGCTAGCGGGAGTCGGGAAGATACGCAGTATTTT. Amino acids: CASSLVASGSREDTQYF.

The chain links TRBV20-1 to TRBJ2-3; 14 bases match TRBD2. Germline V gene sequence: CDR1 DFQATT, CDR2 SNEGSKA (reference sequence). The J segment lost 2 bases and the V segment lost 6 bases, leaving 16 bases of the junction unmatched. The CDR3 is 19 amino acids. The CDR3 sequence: CSASYLGLAGVRLTDTQYF. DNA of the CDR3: TGCAGTGCCAGCTACTTGGGACTAGCGGGAGTAAGGCTCACAGATACGCAGTATTTT.

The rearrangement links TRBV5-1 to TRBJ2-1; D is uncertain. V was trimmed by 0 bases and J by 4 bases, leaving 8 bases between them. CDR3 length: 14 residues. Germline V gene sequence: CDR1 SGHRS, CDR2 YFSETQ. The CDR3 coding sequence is TGCGCCAGCAGCTTGGGACCCTTTTACAATGAGCAGTTCTTC. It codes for CASSLGPFYNEQFF.

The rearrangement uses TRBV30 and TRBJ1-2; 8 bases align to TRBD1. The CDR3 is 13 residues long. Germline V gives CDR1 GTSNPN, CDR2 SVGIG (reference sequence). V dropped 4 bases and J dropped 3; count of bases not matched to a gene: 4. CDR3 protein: CAWTSGQDYGYTF. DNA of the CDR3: TGTGCCTGGACCTCGGGACAGGACTATGGCTACACCTTC.